The 29 T cell receptor beta chains below were found in one sample sequenced in a study of blood T cell repertoires in COVID-19. Measured with immunoSEQ multiplex PCR; TCRdb has only the in-frame clones, and not every one. The sample holds about 110,000 clones, approximately 92% seen once. The sequenced material came from peripheral blood. The receptors were gathered from an elderly woman with acute or convalescent COVID-19.

This rearrangement joins TRBV20-1 to TRBJ2-7; D remains ambiguous. V shed 5 bases and J shed 3 bases, with 5 bases lying between them. The V gene's germline CDR1 is DFQATT and CDR2 SNEGSKA (reference sequence). The CDR3 loop spans 10 amino acids. CDR3 DNA: TGCAGTGCTTCAGACTACGAGCAGTACTTC. It yields the protein CSASDYEQYF.

The sample holds one count of this clone. The chain has TRBV9 and TRBJ2-3, with D unresolved. The length of the CDR3 is 13 residues. Germline CDR1 is SGDLS and CDR2 is YYNGEE. Trimming pared 0 bases from V and 3 bases from J, leaving 5 bases between. CDR3 protein: CASSVDPTDTQYF. DNA for the CDR3: TGTGCCAGCAGCGTAGATCCTACAGATACGCAGTATTTT.

The V and J genes are TRBV5-6 and TRBJ1-6; 12 bases are a match to TRBD1. Germline-derived CDR1 and CDR2 are SGHDT and YYEEEE. Trimming removed 4 bases from V and 6 bases from J; junction bases left unmatched: 5. This CDR3 contains 16 residues. The CDR3 coding sequence is TGTGCCAGCAGCCACGGGACAGGGGGCTTTAATTCACCCCTCCACTTT. Translating it yields CASSHGTGGFNSPLHF.

The rearrangement links TRBV28 to TRBJ1-2; maybe TRBD1 (5 bases). The germline V gene has CDR1 MDHEN and CDR2 SYDVKM. V dropped 3 bases and J dropped 7 bases, with 15 bases sitting between them. The CDR3 runs to 14 residues. CDR3 loop: CASSLGQGLTGYTF. DNA for the CDR3: TGTGCCAGCAGTTTGGGGCAGGGCTTGACTGGCTACACCTTC.

V gene TRBV2 combines with J gene TRBJ1-1; D is ambiguous. The CDR3 is 12 residues long. V gave up 7 bases and J gave up 0 bases, with 6 bases separating them. CDR1 and CDR2 from the germline V gene are SNHLY and FYNNEI. CDR3 DNA: TGTGCCAGCATCGGAGTGAACACTGAAGCTTTCTTT. Protein: CASIGVNTEAFF.

This CDR3 reads CASSEITYYNEQFF. In DNA form, the CDR3 reads TGTGCCAGCAGTGAGATAACTTACTACAATGAGCAGTTCTTC. The genes are TRBV2 and TRBJ2-1; no firm D call. Germline V gene data show CDR1 as SNHLY and CDR2 as FYNNEI. The length of the CDR3 is 14 residues. The V gene lost 3 bases and the J gene lost 3 bases, with 9 bases spanning the gap.

The table lists this clone with a few counts. The chain carries TRBV7-6 and TRBJ2-7, with 10 bases that match TRBD1. In germline, CDR1 is SGHVS, CDR2 FNYEAQ. The CDR3 covers 17 residues. Trimming cost V 1 base and J 2 bases; bases outside gene matches: 8. The CDR3 reads CASSLGAIGTGAYEQYF. DNA of the CDR3: TGTGCCAGCAGCTTAGGTGCTATTGGGACAGGGGCCTACGAGCAGTACTTC.

The V and J genes are TRBV28 and TRBJ1-1; 7 bases are a match to TRBD1. The CDR3 spans 13 residues. The germline V gene encodes CDR1 MDHEN and CDR2 SYDVKM. V trimming: 5 bases; J trimming: 7 bases; junction bases outside the gene matches: 7. CDR3 bases: TGTGCCAGCAGTCCCGGACAGGTGGGTGAAGCTTTCTTT. This translates into CASSPGQVGEAFF.

The rearrangement joins TRBV29-1 to TRBJ1-2; TRBD1 matches at 9 bases. Germline CDR1 is SQVTM and CDR2 is ANQGSEA. The V and J ends lost 6 bases and 4 bases, in that order; junction bases with no gene match: 18. This CDR3 comprises 17 residues. DNA for the CDR3: TGCAGCGTGGCTCCTTTCGACTACAGGGGGCGCGGCTATGGCTACACCTTC. This sequence encodes CSVAPFDYRGRGYGYTF.

This chain links TRBV28 with TRBJ1-3; no definite D call. V shed 8 bases and J shed 4 bases, with 18 bases lying between them. From germline, CDR1 is MDHEN and CDR2 SYDVKM. The CDR3 consists of 15 residues. The CDR3 loop is CASRKVSVGGNTIYF. The CDR3, as DNA: TGTGCCAGCCGCAAGGTATCCGTCGGGGGAAACACCATATATTTT. Complete variable domain (other parts from reference TRBV28 and TRBJ1-3): DVKVTQSSRYLVKRTGEKVFLECVQDMDHENMFWYRQDPGLGLRLIYFSYDVKMKEKGDIPEGYSVSREKKERFSLILESASTNQTSMYLCASRKVSVGGNTIYFGEGSWLTVV.

V gene TRBV5-1 combines with J gene TRBJ1-1, with D maybe TRBD1 (6 bases). This CDR3 region has 16 residues. Trimming removed 0 bases at V and 0 bases at J, with 12 bases between. CDR1 is SGHRS and CDR2 is YFSETQ in the germline V gene. The CDR3 DNA reads TGCGCCAGCAGCTTGGTTGCAGGGGCTCTGAACACTGAAGCTTTCTTT. This gives the protein CASSLVAGALNTEAFF. The entire variable domain, with the rest obtained from reference TRBV5-1 and TRBJ1-1, is as follows: KAGVTQTPRYLIKTRGQQVTLSCSPISGHRSVSWYQQTPGQGLQFLFEYFSETQRNKGNFPGRFSGRQFSNSRSEMNVSTLELGDSALYLCASSLVAGALNTEAFFGQGTRLTVV.

V and J are TRBV12-5 and TRBJ2-2; possible D gene TRBD1, 5 bases. Trimming cost V 6 bases and J 7 bases, with 12 bases left between them. Germline CDR1 LGHNT, CDR2 FRNRAP. The CDR3 totals 13 residues. This CDR3 reads CASGSQGVGELFF. CDR3 bases: TGTGCTAGTGGCTCGCAGGGTGTCGGGGAGCTGTTTTTT.

V gene TRBV7-2 combines with J gene TRBJ2-5; no clear D gene. Trimming shortened V by 5 bases and J by 5 bases, and 15 bases separated the two germline ends. Germline CDR1 is SGHTA and CDR2 is FQGNSA. The CDR3 has 14 amino acids. The CDR3 coding sequence is TGTGCCAGCAGCCACGAGCGAGTTCGGGAGACCCAGTACTTC. This sequence encodes CASSHERVRETQYF.

V usage is TRBV6-5 and J usage is TRBJ2-7; D is undetermined. Germline CDR1 reads MNHEY; CDR2 reads SVGAGI. The CDR3 has 13 amino acids. Trimming removed 5 bases at V and 7 bases at J, with 15 bases between. The CDR3 sequence is CASSNPPGTEQYF. In DNA form, the CDR3 reads TGTGCCAGCAGTAACCCTCCGGGTACTGAGCAGTACTTC.

The J gene is TRBJ2-5, the V gene TRBV2; D not certain. V gave up 7 bases and J gave up 5 bases, with 11 bases separating them. Germline CDR1 is SNHLY and CDR2 is FYNNEI. There are 12 residues in the CDR3. For the CDR3, the DNA is TGTGCCAGCAAGAATCCCGGGGAGACCCAGTACTTC. Translated, it gives CASKNPGETQYF.

The V call is TRBV5-1, the J call TRBJ2-7; D not resolved. CDR1 and CDR2 from the germline V gene are SGHRS and YFSETQ. V was shortened by 5 bases and J by 5 bases, with 11 bases between the two germline ends. This CDR3 is built from 12 residues. CDR3 nucleotides: TGCGCCAGCAGTTCCGGGTACGACGAGCAGTACTTC. Protein product: CASSSGYDEQYF.

This clone was recorded a few times. This chain uses TRBV5-5 with TRBJ2-7, with TRBD1 identical over 8 bases. CDR1 and CDR2 from the germline V gene are SGHKS and YYEKEE (reference sequence). Unmatched junction bases numbered 2, after V lost 2 bases and J lost 4 bases. The CDR3 is made up of 13 amino acids. CDR3 DNA sequence: TGTGCCAGCAGCTTCGGGACAGGATACGAGCAGTACTTC. This encodes CASSFGTGYEQYF.

V and J are TRBV6-2 or TRBV6-3 and TRBJ2-2; 13 nucleotides match TRBD2. The germline gives CDR1 MNHEY, CDR2 SVGEGT. The CDR3 sequence is 18 residues long. V shed 2 bases, J shed 1 base, and the junction held 4 bases outside the gene matches. This CDR3 is CASSYRLAGGLNTGELFF. DNA for the CDR3: TGTGCCAGCAGTTACCGACTAGCGGGGGGCCTGAACACCGGGGAGCTGTTTTTT.

This clone has only one observation. The chain joins TRBV28 to TRBJ1-1; 10 bases align to TRBD1. The J segment lost 0 bases and the V segment lost 5 bases, leaving 6 bases of the junction unmatched. Germline CDR1 and CDR2: MDHEN and SYDVKM. The CDR3 consists of 16 residues. The CDR3: CASSPRQGALNTEAFF. The CDR3, as DNA: TGTGCCAGCAGTCCGCGACAGGGGGCTCTGAACACTGAAGCTTTCTTT.

This clone was counted only a few times. The chain joins TRBV5-4 to TRBJ2-1; TRBD2 agrees at 8 bases. This CDR3 comprises 16 residues. Germline CDR1 reads SGHNT; CDR2 reads YYREEE (reference sequence). The V gene end was trimmed by 2 bases and the J gene end by 7 bases; junction bases not matched to a gene: 11. The chain's CDR3 is CASSLPSSGGGNEQFF. The CDR3 bases are TGTGCCAGCAGCTTACCCTCAAGCGGGGGTGGAAATGAGCAGTTCTTC.

The chain links TRBV19 to TRBJ1-5; 8 bases are shared with TRBD1. CDR3 length equals 14 residues. Trimming took 6 bases from V and 2 from J; bases not matched to a gene: 3. Germline lookup yields CDR1 LNHDA and CDR2 SQIVND (reference sequence). CDR3 nucleotides: TGTGCCAGTAGCCCGACAGGGGGCAATCAGCCCCAGCATTTT. Translation gives CASSPTGGNQPQHF.

The chain recombines TRBV6-5 with TRBJ2-7; 9 bases align to TRBD1. Germline loops: CDR1 MNHEY, CDR2 SVGAGI. This CDR3 region has 16 residues. The ends lost 4 bases at V and 9 bases at J; junction bases unmatched: 16. CDR3 residues: CASSFPTGTGSRVQYF. CDR3 coding DNA: TGTGCCAGCAGTTTTCCCACCGGGACAGGGTCGAGGGTGCAGTACTTC.

The chain recombines TRBV2 with TRBJ2-6, with unresolved D. V was shortened by 5 bases and J by 4 bases, with 12 bases between the two germline ends. The CDR3 length is 15 residues. Germline CDR1 is SNHLY and CDR2 is FYNNEI. The CDR3: CASSLDTAGANVLTF. In nucleotides, the CDR3 is TGTGCCAGCAGTCTAGATACTGCGGGGGCCAACGTCCTGACTTTC.

The genes are TRBV3-1 (or the pseudogene TRBV3-2) and TRBJ1-5; weak D call: TRBD1 (6 bases). CDR1 and CDR2 from the germline V gene are LGHDT and YNNKEL (reference sequence). V was pared by 6 bases and J by 7 bases, with 13 bases between. The CDR3 spans 13 residues. The CDR3 region is CASRGHPGQPQHF. The CDR3, as DNA: TGTGCCAGCAGGGGACACCCCGGGCAGCCCCAGCATTTT.

The genes are TRBV14 and TRBJ2-7, with 12 bases identical to TRBD1. The CDR3 loop spans 15 amino acids. V was pared by 4 bases and J by 3 bases, with 4 bases of the junction left unmatched. Germline V gene sequence: CDR1 SGHDN, CDR2 FVKESK. CDR3 bases: TGTGCCAGCAGCCGGGGACAGGGGGCGAACTACGAGCAGTACTTC. This gives the protein CASSRGQGANYEQYF.

The rearrangement uses TRBV5-4 and TRBJ2-2; TRBD2 might be the D (7 bases). Germline loops: CDR1 SGHNT, CDR2 YYREEE (reference sequence). V dropped 1 base and J dropped 7 bases, with 17 bases sitting between them. This CDR3 region has 16 residues. Written as DNA, the CDR3 is TGTGCCAGCAGCTTGTCCGGGGGGCGATACAACGGGGAGCTGTTTTTT. Translated: CASSLSGGRYNGELFF.

The chain is built from TRBV30 and TRBJ1-1; 10 nucleotides align to TRBD1. Germline V gives CDR1 GTSNPN, CDR2 SVGIG (reference sequence). V lost 3 bases to trimming and J lost 3 bases; unmatched junction nucleotides: 1. The CDR3 covers 13 residues. CDR3 amino acids: CAWRGQGDTEAFF. The CDR3 region has the DNA TGTGCCTGGAGAGGACAGGGGGACACTGAAGCTTTCTTT.

This clone was counted once. This chain connects TRBV10-3 to TRBJ2-1; 7 bases align to TRBD1. Per the germline V gene, CDR1 is ENHRY and CDR2 is SYGVKD. The CDR3 covers 15 residues. The J segment lost 6 bases and the V segment lost 2 bases, leaving 7 bases of the junction unmatched. This chain's CDR3 is CAISEGQAPSNEQFF. DNA for the CDR3: TGTGCCATCAGTGAGGGACAGGCCCCCTCCAATGAGCAGTTCTTC.

The genes are TRBV28 and TRBJ1-1, with D possibly being TRBD1 (5 bases). Deletions cut 5 bases from V and 7 bases from J, with 8 bases between. The CDR3 is 11 amino acids. CDR1 and CDR2 (germline): MDHEN, SYDVKM. The CDR3 sequence is CASSRQFEAFF. Written as DNA, the CDR3 is TGTGCCAGCAGTAGACAGTTTGAAGCTTTCTTT.